This T cell receptor (beta chain) is drawn from a study of blood T cell repertoires in COVID-19. Whole-study context: Acute and convalescent COVID-19 samples came from the United States, Italy and Spain.

Authors' processing steps: Estimation of nucleated cell counts was performed using reference gene primer amplification. Sequencing used immunoSEQ multiplex PCR; TCRdb keeps in-frame clones, though not all of them. V and J calls and clone size are given by that table; D and trimming were obtained from the DNA. Here the sample spans over 100,000 clones, about 90% being singletons. Trimming removed 2 bases at V and 3 bases at J, with 12 bases between. The CDR3 is made up of 15 amino acids. Germline loops: CDR1 SGHTA, CDR2 FQGTGA. The chain is built from TRBV7-3 and TRBJ2-3, with D possibly matching TRBD1 (5 bases). The sequencing sample was made of peripheral blood. This receptor was identified in a man over 45 with active COVID-19. DNA for the CDR3: TGTGCCAGCAGCTTAGGGGCGCAGGGTACAGATACGCAGTATTTT. Its protein product is CASSLGAQGTDTQYF. The full variable domain, with the rest looked up from reference TRBV7-3 and TRBJ2-3, is GAGVSQTPSNKVTEKGKYVELRCDPISGHTALYWYRQSLGQGPEFLIYFQGTGAADDSGLPNDRFFAVRPEGSVSTLKIQRTERGDSAVYLCASSLGAQGTDTQYFGPGTRLTVL.